What follows are 25 T cell receptor beta chains derived from one specimen sequenced in a study of cytomegalovirus exposure and HLA in healthy donors. Amplification used 60 Vbeta primers and 13 Jbeta primers. Profiling relied on immunoSEQ multiplex PCR, and the TCRdb table lists in-frame clones only, not all of them. Of approximately 160,000 clones in the sample, 75% were seen once. The sequenced sample was PBMCs. The receptors come from a man aged 18-30 years in good health and CMV-seronegative.

This clone was picked up a small number of times. The J gene is TRBJ1-6, the V gene TRBV30, with 8 bases that match TRBD1. CDR1 is GTSNPN and CDR2 is SVGIG in the germline V gene (reference sequence). This CDR3 spans 14 amino acids. V shed 4 bases, J shed 10 bases, and the junction held 9 bases outside the gene matches. Written as DNA, the CDR3 is TGTGCCTGGAAAGGTCGGACAGGGAGATCACCCCTCCACTTT. Protein: CAWKGRTGRSPLHF.

The chain carries TRBV28 and TRBJ2-7; 9 positions agree with TRBD2. The junction had 6 bases not matched to a gene; V was cut back by 4 bases and J by 5 bases. From germline, CDR1 is MDHEN and CDR2 SYDVKM. This CDR3 spans 14 amino acids. Written as DNA, the CDR3 is TGTGCCAGCAGTTCGGGACAGCGGGAGGACGAGCAGTACTTC. This codes for CASSSGQREDEQYF.

The V gene is TRBV4-3, the J gene TRBJ2-3; 7 nucleotides line up with TRBD2. V dropped 0 bases and J dropped 6; count of bases not matched to a gene: 6. CDR3 length: 15 residues. CDR1 LGHNA and CDR2 YSLEER come from the germline V gene. The CDR3 DNA reads as TGCGCCAGCAGCCAAGATTGGGAGGGCCATGATACGCAGTATTTT. It specifies CASSQDWEGHDTQYF.

V gene TRBV14 combines with J gene TRBJ2-7; TRBD1 might be the D (6 bases). Germline CDR1 reads SGHDN; CDR2 reads FVKESK. Trimming left V 0 bases short and J 4 bases short, with 19 bases between. This CDR3 comprises 17 residues. CDR3 nucleotide sequence: TGTGCCAGCAGCCAAGATCCGCCGGGACAAAGGGCGTACGAGCAGTACTTC. Translation: CASSQDPPGQRAYEQYF.

The chain employs TRBV5-4 and TRBJ2-6; TRBD2 matches 7 bases. Losses at the gene ends were 6 bases for V and 0 bases for J; bases not matched to a gene: 9. Germline V lookup: CDR1 SGHNT, CDR2 YYREEE (reference sequence). There are 17 residues in the CDR3. The CDR3 spells CASNPWEGTSGANVLTF. As DNA, the CDR3 is TGTGCCAGCAACCCTTGGGAGGGAACCTCTGGGGCCAACGTCCTGACTTTC.

This clone was recorded once. The chain links TRBV6-5 to TRBJ1-3, with 7 bases fitting TRBD1. Looked up from germline, CDR1 is MNHEY and CDR2 is SVGAGI. The ends lost 6 bases at V and 2 bases at J; junction bases unmatched: 4. The CDR3 contains 14 residues. In DNA form, the CDR3 reads TGTGCCAGCAGCAAGGGGGCTACTGGAAACACCATATATTTT. Its translation: CASSKGATGNTIYF.

This chain connects TRBV7-2 to TRBJ2-5, with D perhaps TRBD1 (6 bases). Trimming cost V 4 bases and J 5 bases, with 14 bases left between them. This CDR3 has 14 amino acids. Germline V lookup: CDR1 SGHTA, CDR2 FQGNSA. The chain's CDR3 is CASSSQGRRETQYF. CDR3 coding DNA: TGTGCCAGCAGCTCACAGGGTCGGAGGGAGACCCAGTACTTC.

The chain joins TRBV27 to TRBJ2-2; D unresolved. This CDR3 comprises 14 residues. Per germline, CDR1 MNHEY and CDR2 SMNVEV (reference sequence). V was pared by 5 bases and J by 1 base, with 8 bases between. DNA of the CDR3: TGTGCCAGCAGTCCCTATGAGAACACCGGGGAGCTGTTTTTT. Amino acids: CASSPYENTGELFF.

The chain has TRBV5-1 and TRBJ2-1, with a tentative D call TRBD1 (6 bases). The V gene lost 4 bases and the J gene lost 4 bases, with 18 bases spanning the gap. CDR3 length equals 16 residues. CDR1 SGHRS and CDR2 YFSETQ come from the germline V gene. This chain's CDR3 is CASSPPADSTYNEQFF. CDR3 nucleotide sequence: TGCGCCAGCAGCCCCCCAGCGGACAGCACTTACAATGAGCAGTTCTTC.

The chain joins TRBV4-3 to TRBJ2-2; 8 bases map to TRBD2. V lost 4 bases, J lost 3 bases, and 10 bases stayed unmatched. The germline gives CDR1 LGHNA, CDR2 YSLEER. The CDR3 runs to 17 residues. CDR3 sequence (DNA): TGCGCCAGCAGCCCCTCGCGCAGGCGGGAGGACACCGGGGAGCTGTTTTTT. It codes for CASSPSRRREDTGELFF.

The table lists this clone with a few counts. The chain has TRBV29-1 and TRBJ1-5; D is perhaps TRBD1 (6 bases). Germline CDR1 reads SQVTM; CDR2 reads ANQGSEA. The CDR3 is 13 amino acids. With 4 bases removed from V and 8 bases from J, the gap between germline ends came to 15 bases. In DNA, the CDR3 is TGCAGCGTTGGCGGGGGGGGCTCCGAGCCCCAGCATTTT. Its protein product is CSVGGGGSEPQHF.

V is TRBV7-8 and J is TRBJ2-2; 11 bases fit TRBD2. From germline, CDR1 is SGHVS and CDR2 FQNEAQ. V gave up 4 bases and J gave up 0 bases; unmatched junction bases: 4. There are 17 residues in the CDR3. In DNA form, the CDR3 reads TGTGCCAGCAGCTCTCCGGGACTAGCGGCGAACACCGGGGAGCTGTTTTTT. It codes for CASSSPGLAANTGELFF.

The J gene is TRBJ1-4, the V gene TRBV28; the D is unclear. The CDR3 is made up of 16 amino acids. V was pared by 2 bases and J by 6 bases, with 16 bases between. Per the germline V gene, CDR1 is MDHEN and CDR2 is SYDVKM. The CDR3 here is CASSLMSGLRDEKLFF. CDR3 bases: TGTGCCAGCAGTTTAATGTCGGGATTGCGTGATGAAAAACTGTTTTTT.

The chain has TRBV7-2 and TRBJ2-2, with 9 bases matching TRBD2. The CDR3 has 15 residues. Germline V gene sequence: CDR1 SGHTA, CDR2 FQGNSA. The V and J ends lost 3 bases and 8 bases, in that order; junction bases with no gene match: 7. The chain's CDR3 is CASSFAGGPTGELFF. The CDR3, as DNA: TGTGCCAGCAGCTTTGCGGGAGGGCCAACAGGGGAGCTGTTTTTT.

The chain recombines TRBV19 with TRBJ1-2, with unresolved D. Germline V CDR1 and CDR2: LNHDA, SQIVND (reference sequence). Between the trimmed V and J ends, which lost 5 bases and 5 bases, there was a span of 12 bases. The CDR3 has 13 residues. This chain's CDR3 is CASSELTLYGYTF. In DNA form, the CDR3 reads TGTGCCAGTAGTGAATTGACTCTATATGGCTACACCTTC.

This chain connects TRBV21-1 to TRBJ2-7; the table's D call, TRBD1, was not checked against the DNA. TRBV21-1 is an annotated pseudogene. This CDR3 spans 11 amino acids. The CDR3 here is CASTQQDRQYF. As DNA, the CDR3 is TGTGCCAGCACCCAACAGGACCGGCAGTACTTC.

Points on this clone: Germline is not matched at one junction end, which may reflect a read error. The genes are TRBV7-9 and TRBJ2-5; D unresolved. In germline, CDR1 is SEHNR, CDR2 FQNEAQ (reference sequence). This CDR3 has 10 amino acids. The CDR3 sequence: CSSSTETQYF. In nucleotides, the CDR3 is TGTTCCAGCAGCACTGAGACCCAGTACTTC.

The chain uses TRBV4-3 and TRBJ2-6; tentatively, D is TRBD1 (5 bases). The CDR3 sequence is 17 residues long. The germline gives CDR1 LGHNA, CDR2 YSLEER. V was clipped by 0 bases and J by 0 bases, with 9 bases between them. CDR3 region: CASSQDRGTSGANVLTF. For the CDR3, the DNA is TGCGCCAGCAGCCAAGATAGGGGCACCTCTGGGGCCAACGTCCTGACTTTC.

The V and J genes are TRBV19 and TRBJ2-1, with D possibly TRBD2 on 5 matching bases. Deletions cut 6 bases from V and 5 bases from J, with 17 bases between. The germline V gene has CDR1 LNHDA and CDR2 SQIVND (reference sequence). The CDR3 sequence is 15 residues long. Written as DNA, the CDR3 is TGTGCCAGTAGCCCCGGAGCGGCCGCAAACAATGAGCAGTTCTTC. Encoded protein: CASSPGAAANNEQFF.

This clone came up a few times. J is TRBJ1-5 and V is TRBV7-8; perhaps TRBD1 as D (6 bases). The CDR3 consists of 15 residues. CDR1 is SGHVS, CDR2 FQNEAQ, per germline. The V and J ends lost 5 bases and 1 base respectively, with 12 bases between them. CDR3 sequence: CASSPGQGSNQPQHF. CDR3 in DNA: TGTGCCAGCAGCCCCGGGCAGGGGAGCAATCAGCCCCAGCATTTT.

This clone was seen more than once but under ten times. The chain uses TRBV5-6 and TRBJ1-6, with TRBD1 matching over 8 bases. The V gene's germline CDR1 is SGHDT and CDR2 YYEEEE. CDR3 length: 13 amino acids. Losses at the gene ends were 6 bases for V and 7 bases for J; bases not matched to a gene: 3. The CDR3 nucleotides are TGTGCCAGCAATGGACAGGGAAATTCACCCCTCCACTTT. Translating gives CASNGQGNSPLHF.

The chain carries TRBV28 and TRBJ2-7; a possible D gene is TRBD1 (6 bases). The CDR3 sequence is 15 residues long. V lost 2 bases, J lost 2 bases, and 13 bases lay in between. Germline V lookup: CDR1 MDHEN, CDR2 SYDVKM. This chain's CDR3 is CASSLDRLTTYEQYF. The CDR3 region has the DNA TGTGCCAGCAGTTTAGACAGGCTGACCACCTACGAGCAGTACTTC.

The genes are TRBV27 and TRBJ2-7, with TRBD1 identical over 9 bases. This CDR3 is 15 amino acids long. With V trimmed by 8 bases and J by 7 bases, 15 bases remained unmatched. CDR1 and CDR2 from the germline V gene are MNHEY and SMNVEV (reference sequence). The CDR3 spells CASSPYTGTGSEQYF. The CDR3 region has the DNA TGTGCCAGCTCACCGTACACCGGGACAGGGAGTGAGCAGTACTTC.

This chain uses TRBV7-2 with TRBJ1-5; D gene unclear. From germline, CDR1 is SGHTA and CDR2 FQGNSA. V gave up 2 bases and J gave up 3 bases, with 8 bases separating them. The length of the CDR3 is 14 residues. The CDR3 region has the DNA TGTGCCAGCAGCTTATCAGGACTCAATCAGCCCCAGCATTTT. Protein sequence: CASSLSGLNQPQHF.

V gene TRBV4-3 combines with J gene TRBJ2-5; a possible D gene is TRBD1 (5 bases). Per the germline V gene, CDR1 is LGHNA and CDR2 is YSLEER. V was shortened by 3 bases and J by 5 bases, with 10 bases between the two germline ends. This CDR3 has 13 residues. The CDR3 spells CASSHDSRETQYF. CDR3 DNA sequence: TGCGCCAGCAGCCATGACAGTAGGGAGACCCAGTACTTC.